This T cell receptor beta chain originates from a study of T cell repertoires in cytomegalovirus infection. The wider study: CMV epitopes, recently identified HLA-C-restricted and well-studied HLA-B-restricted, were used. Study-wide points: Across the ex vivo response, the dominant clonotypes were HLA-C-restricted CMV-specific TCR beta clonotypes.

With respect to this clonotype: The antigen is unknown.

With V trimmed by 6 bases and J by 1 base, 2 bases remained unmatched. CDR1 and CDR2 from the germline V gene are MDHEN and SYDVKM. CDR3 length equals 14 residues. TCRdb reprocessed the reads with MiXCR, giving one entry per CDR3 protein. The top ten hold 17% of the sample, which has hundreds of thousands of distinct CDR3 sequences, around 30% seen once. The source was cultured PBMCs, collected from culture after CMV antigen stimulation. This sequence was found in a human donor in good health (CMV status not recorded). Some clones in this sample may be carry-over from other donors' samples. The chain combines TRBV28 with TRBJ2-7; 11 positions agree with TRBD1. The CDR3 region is CASRGTGGSYEQYF. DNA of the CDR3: TGTGCCAGCAGGGGGACAGGGGGTTCCTACGAGCAGTACTTC.